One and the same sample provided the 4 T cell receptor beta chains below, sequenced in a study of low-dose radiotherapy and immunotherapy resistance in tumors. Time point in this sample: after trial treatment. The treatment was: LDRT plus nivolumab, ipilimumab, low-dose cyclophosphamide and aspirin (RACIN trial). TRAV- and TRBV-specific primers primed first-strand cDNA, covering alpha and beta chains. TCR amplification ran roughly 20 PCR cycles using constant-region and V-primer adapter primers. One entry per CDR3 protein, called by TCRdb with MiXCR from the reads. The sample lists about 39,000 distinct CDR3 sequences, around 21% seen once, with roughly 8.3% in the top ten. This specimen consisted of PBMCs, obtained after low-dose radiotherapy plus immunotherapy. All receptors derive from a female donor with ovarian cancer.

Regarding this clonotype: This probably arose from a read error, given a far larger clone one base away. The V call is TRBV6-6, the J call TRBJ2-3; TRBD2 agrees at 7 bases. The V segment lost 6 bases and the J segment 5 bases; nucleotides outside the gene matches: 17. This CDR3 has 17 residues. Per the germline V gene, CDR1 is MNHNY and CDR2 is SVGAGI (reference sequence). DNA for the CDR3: TGTGCCAGCAGCCCTGCTTTGGCTGCGGGAGTGGGAGATACGCAGTATTTT. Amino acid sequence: CASSPALAAGVGDTQYF.

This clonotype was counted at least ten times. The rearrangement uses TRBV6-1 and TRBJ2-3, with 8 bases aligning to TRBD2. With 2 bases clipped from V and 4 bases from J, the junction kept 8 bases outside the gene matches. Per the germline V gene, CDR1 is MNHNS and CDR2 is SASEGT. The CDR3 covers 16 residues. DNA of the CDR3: TGTGCCAGCAGTGAAAAGGGACTAGTAATCCCAGATACGCAGTATTTT. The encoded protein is CASSEKGLVIPDTQYF.

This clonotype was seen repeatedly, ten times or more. CDR3: CASSQGTGLGTDTQYF. CDR3 sequence (DNA): TGCGCCAGCAGCCAAGGGACAGGGCTGGGCACAGATACGCAGTATTTT. The chain uses TRBV4-1 and TRBJ2-3; 8 bases map to TRBD1. The length of the CDR3 is 16 residues. Germline V gene sequence: CDR1 MGHRA, CDR2 YSYEKL. V trimming: 1 base; J trimming: 1 base; junction bases outside the gene matches: 4.

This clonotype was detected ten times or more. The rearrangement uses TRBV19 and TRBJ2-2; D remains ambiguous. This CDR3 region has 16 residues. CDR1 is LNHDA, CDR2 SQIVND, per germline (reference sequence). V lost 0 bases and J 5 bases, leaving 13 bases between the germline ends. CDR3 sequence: CASSIDYLDWTGELFF. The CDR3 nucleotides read TGTGCCAGTAGTATAGACTACCTTGATTGGACCGGGGAGCTGTTTTTT.